This TCR beta chain was recorded in a study of chemoradiotherapy in HPV16-positive cancers. Study conclusions and caveats: Candidate HPV-specific clones and E7-related TCR motifs grew in tumor during treatment.

The data were produced by immunoSEQ multiplex PCR, yet TCRdb's version contains in-frame clones alone and is incomplete. The data contain under 8,000 clones, 65% to 75% of them singletons. The CDR3 loop spans 14 amino acids. Germline CDR1 and CDR2: SNHLY and FYNNEI. The ends lost 3 bases at V and 4 bases at J; junction bases unmatched: 3. Points on this clone: What it binds is not known.

The clonotype originates from a human donor with HPV-associated anogenital cancer. The material sequenced was tumor tissue, taken from a patient who underwent chemoradiotherapy. V and J are TRBV2 and TRBJ1-5; 7 bases are shared with TRBD1. For the CDR3, the DNA is TGTGCCAGCAGTGATGGGACAGCTAATCAGCCCCAGCATTTT. Amino acid sequence: CASSDGTANQPQHF.